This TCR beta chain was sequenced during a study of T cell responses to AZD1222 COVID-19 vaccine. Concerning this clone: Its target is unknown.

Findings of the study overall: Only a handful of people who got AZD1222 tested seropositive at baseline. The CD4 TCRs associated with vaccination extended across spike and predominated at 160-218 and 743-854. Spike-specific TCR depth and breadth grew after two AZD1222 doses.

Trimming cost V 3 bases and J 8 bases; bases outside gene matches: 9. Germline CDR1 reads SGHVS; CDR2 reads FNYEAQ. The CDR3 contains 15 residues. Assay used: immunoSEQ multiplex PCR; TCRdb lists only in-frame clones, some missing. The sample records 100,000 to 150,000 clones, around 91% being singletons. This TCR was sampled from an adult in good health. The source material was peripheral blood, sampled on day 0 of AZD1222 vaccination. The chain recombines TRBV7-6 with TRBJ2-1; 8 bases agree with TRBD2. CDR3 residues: CASSFSSGWGDEQFF. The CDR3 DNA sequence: TGTGCCAGCAGCTTCTCTAGCGGGTGGGGAGATGAGCAGTTCTTC.